The clone carrying this T cell receptor beta chain was observed a few times. PCR employed 60 Vbeta and 13 Jbeta primers. Method: immunoSEQ multiplex PCR; TCRdb's copy keeps in-frame clones and lacks some. The profile shows about 220,000 clones, about 75% of them singletons. Germline V gene data show CDR1 as LGHNA and CDR2 as YSLEER. V lost 6 bases and J lost 5, with 19 bases in between. CDR3 length: 15 residues. This sample was included in a study of cytomegalovirus exposure and HLA in healthy donors. The clonotype comes from a woman aged 30 to 39 in good health and CMV-seronegative. The chain carries TRBV4-3 and TRBJ1-1, with D possibly being TRBD1 (5 bases). The sequencing input was PBMCs. CDR3 amino acids: CASSRQTASLTEAFF. The CDR3 region has the DNA TGCGCCAGCAGTCGACAGACCGCCTCTTTGACTGAAGCTTTCTTT.